Shown below are 26 T cell receptor beta chains from a single sample sequenced in a study of blood T cells in healthy people across ages. Using a J-beta primer mix together with a sample-barcoded 5' primer, a second PCR was run for about 6 to 11 cycles. MiXCR, applied by TCRdb to the 5' RACE reads, yields one record per CDR3 protein. Here the sample spans about 1.6 million distinct CDR3 sequences, 34% being singletons. Sequenced: blood. All receptors come from a woman under 40 in good health.

The chain couples TRBV28 to TRBJ1-1; 7 bases map to TRBD1. V lost 4 bases and J lost 6; bases outside the gene matches: 11. CDR1 and CDR2 (germline): MDHEN, SYDVKM. The CDR3 has 15 residues. The CDR3 DNA reads TGTGCCAGCAGTTCAGGGGGGTCCACCTGGGCTGAAGCTTTCTTT. The encoded protein is CASSSGGSTWAEAFF.

V gene TRBV7-9 combines with J gene TRBJ2-5; the match to TRBD2 covers 7 bases. The DNA end is a closer match to TRBJ2-7, so the J assignment may be wrong. This CDR3 contains 13 residues. Germline V gives CDR1 SEHNR, CDR2 FQNEAQ (reference sequence). Here the CDR3 DNA reads TGTGCCAGCAGCTTTGGCGGGAGACACGAGCAGTACTTC. It translates to CASSFGGRHEQYF.

This clonotype was observed a handful of times. The chain is built from TRBV4-1 and TRBJ2-7; D is unresolved. Near its end, the DNA agrees better with TRBJ2-5, so the J call may be wrong. The CDR3 length is 14 residues. Germline V lookup: CDR1 MGHRA, CDR2 YSYEKL. The CDR3 region has the DNA TGCGCCAGCAGCCAAGGAAAAGGGTGGGAGACCCAGTACTTC. Protein sequence: CASSQGKGWETQYF.

This chain joins TRBV7-6 and TRBJ2-5; 10 bases line up with TRBD1. The CDR3 runs to 17 residues. The germline CDR1 and CDR2 sequences are SGHVS and FNYEAQ. The ends lost 5 bases at V and 3 bases at J; junction bases unmatched: 12. CDR3 coding DNA: TGTGCCAGCAGCGACGGGACAGGGGTAAAGAAGAAAGAGACCCAGTACTTC. Its protein product is CASSDGTGVKKKETQYF.

This clonotype was seen only a few times. The V and J genes are TRBV20-1 and TRBJ2-7, with D perhaps TRBD1 (6 bases). The CDR3 covers 13 residues. Germline CDR1 is DFQATT and CDR2 is SNEGSKA (reference sequence). V was shortened by 6 bases and J by 0 bases, with 12 bases between the two germline ends. As DNA, the CDR3 is TGCAGTGCGTTAAAGGACAGCTCCTACGAGCAGTACTTC. As protein: CSALKDSSYEQYF.

The chain links TRBV27 to TRBJ2-1, with 7 nucleotides matching TRBD1. The CDR3 runs 12 residues. Trimming at V came to 6 bases and at J to 12 bases, leaving 8 bases not matched to a gene. The V gene's germline CDR1 is MNHEY and CDR2 SMNVEV (reference sequence). The CDR3 DNA reads as TGTGCCAGCAGCCGGACAGGCCCGGGGCAGTTCTTC. Translation gives CASSRTGPGQFF.

This clonotype was observed a handful of times. The chain carries TRBV2 and TRBJ2-1; unclear D gene. Trimming took off 6 bases at V and 10 bases at J, with 10 bases between the two ends. Looked up from germline, CDR1 is SNHLY and CDR2 is FYNNEI. The CDR3 sequence is 11 residues long. CDR3 residues: CASSHGREQFF. CDR3 sequence (DNA): TGTGCCAGCAGCCACGGGCGCGAGCAGTTCTTC.

This clonotype was seen a handful of times. The gene calls are TRBV27 and TRBJ2-1; D unresolved. V lost 1 base and J 12 bases, leaving 13 bases between the germline ends. The CDR3 covers 13 residues. The germline CDR1 and CDR2 sequences are MNHEY and SMNVEV (reference sequence). CDR3 DNA sequence: TGTGCCAGCAGTTTATATAGTTCGGGTGGGCAGTTCTTC. It encodes CASSLYSSGGQFF.

With respect to this clonotype: The junction departs from the called germline gene at one end, perhaps through a read error. The J gene is TRBJ2-7, the V gene TRBV12-3 or TRBV12-4; 9 nucleotides line up with TRBD1. CDR3 length equals 13 residues. The CDR3 here is CASSLGQGLKQYF. The CDR3 DNA sequence: TGTGCCAGCAGCTTAGGACAGGGGCTCAAGCAGTACTTC.

About this clonotype: A read error is likely, as this CDR3 ends without the conserved phenylalanine or tryptophan. The chain is built from TRBV9 and TRBJ2-2; TRBD2 might be the D (6 bases). V shed 4 bases and J shed 5 bases, with 18 bases lying between them. CDR1 is SGDLS, CDR2 YYNGEE, per germline. The length of the CDR3 is 16 residues. The CDR3 loop is CASSPMERVGTGELFC. The CDR3 nucleotides are TGTGCCAGCAGCCCAATGGAGCGGGTAGGGACCGGGGAGCTGTTTTGT.

There are a few counts of this clonotype. This chain joins TRBV18 and TRBJ2-7; tentatively, D is TRBD2 (7 bases). The V gene lost 1 base and the J gene lost 4 bases, with 11 bases spanning the gap. CDR3 length equals 14 residues. Germline CDR1 is KGHSH and CDR2 is LQKENI. CDR3 sequence (DNA): TGTGCCAGCTCACCACGCAGGGGAGGGTACGAGCAGTACTTC. Translated: CASSPRRGGYEQYF.

This sequence joins TRBV10-3 and TRBJ2-7, with TRBD2 matching 7 bases. CDR1 ENHRY and CDR2 SYGVKD come from the germline V gene. The CDR3 contains 13 residues. Trimming removed 7 bases from V and 5 bases from J; junction bases left unmatched: 8. CDR3 loop: CAINGAGRDEQYF. The CDR3 nucleotides read TGTGCCATCAATGGGGCGGGGAGGGACGAGCAGTACTTC.

This clonotype has more than one count but fewer than ten. The rearrangement joins TRBV30 to TRBJ1-2, with D uncertain. The V end lost 0 bases, the J end lost 5 bases, and 10 bases lay between the germline ends. CDR1 and CDR2 (germline): GTSNPN, SVGIG (reference sequence). There are 13 residues in the CDR3. CDR3 region: CAWSVRTQYGYTF. CDR3 DNA sequence: TGTGCCTGGAGTGTACGGACCCAATATGGCTACACCTTC.

This clonotype was observed a few times. The rearrangement uses TRBV27 and TRBJ2-6; D tentatively fits TRBD1 or TRBD2 (5 bases each). Germline CDR1 is MNHEY and CDR2 is SMNVEV (reference sequence). The CDR3 covers 15 residues. Trimming shortened V by 5 bases and J by 0 bases, and 8 bases separated the two germline ends. Here the CDR3 reads CASSRGLSGANVLTF. CDR3 in DNA: TGTGCCAGCAGTCGGGGCCTCTCTGGGGCCAACGTCCTGACTTTC.

The rearrangement uses TRBV21-1 and TRBJ2-5; TRBD2 is taken as the D call from the table, unchecked against the DNA. TRBV21-1 is labeled a pseudogene. The CDR3 consists of 18 residues. CDR3 nucleotides: TGTGCCAGCAGCAAAAGAAAAAGAGGGCTAGCGGGGCAGGAGACCCAGTACTTC. Amino acid sequence: CASSKRKRGLAGQETQYF.

V is TRBV20-1 and J is TRBJ2-7, with 12 nucleotides matching TRBD2. This CDR3 has 14 amino acids. V shed 4 bases and J 4 bases; nucleotides not matched to a gene: 5. Germline-derived CDR1 and CDR2 are DFQATT and SNEGSKA (reference sequence). CDR3 DNA sequence: TGCAGTGCTACCTCGACTAGCGGGGGTTACGAGCAGTACTTC. Encoded protein: CSATSTSGGYEQYF.

The genes are TRBV27 and TRBJ2-6; D ambiguous. Germline assignment: CDR1 MNHEY and CDR2 SMNVEV (reference sequence). V was clipped by 6 bases and J by 0 bases, with 9 bases between them. The CDR3 contains 15 residues. CDR3 region: CASRFSASGANVLTF. In DNA, the CDR3 is TGTGCCAGCAGATTCTCGGCCTCTGGGGCCAACGTCCTGACTTTC.

Points on this clonotype: The junction does not match germline at one end; this may be a read error. V gene TRBV12-3 or TRBV12-4 combines with J gene TRBJ1-1; D gene ambiguous. This CDR3 has 14 amino acids. For the CDR3, the DNA is TGTGTCAGCACCAACCGGGGATTGAACACTGAAGCTTTCTTT. Its protein product is CVSTNRGLNTEAFF.

This clonotype was seen repeatedly, ten times or more. The CDR3 DNA is TGTGCCTGGAGTCCCGGGACTAAAACCTACGAGCAGTACTTC. It is translated as CAWSPGTKTYEQYF. This chain links TRBV30 with TRBJ2-7; TRBD2 matches at 7 bases. Germline assignment: CDR1 GTSNPN and CDR2 SVGIG (reference sequence). With 2 bases clipped from V and 2 bases from J, the junction kept 6 bases outside the gene matches. This CDR3 comprises 14 residues. Looking up the rest from reference TRBV30 and TRBJ2-7 gives the full variable domain: SQTIHQWPATLVQPVGSPLSLECTVEGTSNPNLYWYRQAAGRGLQLLFYSVGIGQISSEVPQNLSASRPQDRQFILSSKKLLLSDSGFYLCAWSPGTKTYEQYFGPGTRLTVT.

Many counts were recorded for this clonotype. The chain joins TRBV3-1 to TRBJ2-3, with D possibly being TRBD2 (6 bases). Per germline, CDR1 LGHDT and CDR2 YNNKEL (reference sequence). The CDR3 totals 14 residues. V gave up 4 bases and J gave up 4 bases, with 12 bases separating them. CDR3 residues: CASSRRWGADTQYF. In DNA form, the CDR3 reads TGTGCCAGCAGCCGGAGGTGGGGGGCAGATACGCAGTATTTT.

A word on this clonotype: A read error may account for a junction end that differs from germline. The V and J genes are TRBV20-1 and TRBJ2-7; TRBD2 agrees at 11 bases. Germline-derived CDR1 and CDR2 are DFQATT and SNEGSKA (reference sequence). The CDR3 runs to 15 residues. CDR3 protein: CSARVAGGSSHEQYF. The CDR3 bases are TGCAGTGCTAGGGTAGCGGGAGGGAGCTCCCACGAGCAGTACTTC.

This clonotype showed up just a few times. V gene TRBV20-1 combines with J gene TRBJ1-2; 7 bases are a match to TRBD1. J was trimmed by 1 base and V by 4 bases; bases with no gene match: 6. Looked up from germline, CDR1 is DFQATT and CDR2 is SNEGSKA (reference sequence). The CDR3 runs to 14 residues. CDR3 nucleotide sequence: TGCAGTGCTAAGGGAGACAGGGATAACTATGGCTACACCTTC. It specifies CSAKGDRDNYGYTF.

The chain is built from TRBV11-2 and TRBJ2-7; D is uncertain. The CDR3 length is 14 residues. V was cut by 3 bases and J by 2 bases, with 11 bases left in between. CDR1 is SGHAT and CDR2 is FQNNGV in the germline V gene. The CDR3 region has the DNA TGTGCCAGCAGCTTTCGTCCAGGCGCCTACGAGCAGTACTTC. Translation gives CASSFRPGAYEQYF.

This clonotype was seen more than once but under ten times. V is TRBV5-5 and J is TRBJ1-5; D ambiguous. CDR1 and CDR2 from the germline V gene are SGHKS and YYEKEE (reference sequence). The V and J ends lost 0 bases and 3 bases respectively, with 7 bases between them. The CDR3 runs to 14 residues. CDR3 residues: CASSLEGLNQPQHF. In DNA form, the CDR3 reads TGTGCCAGCAGCTTGGAGGGCCTCAATCAGCCCCAGCATTTT.

This chain uses TRBV5-1 with TRBJ2-5; 7 bases match TRBD2. Per germline, CDR1 SGHRS and CDR2 YFSETQ. With 4 bases clipped from V and 4 bases from J, the junction kept 7 bases outside the gene matches. This CDR3 comprises 14 residues. The CDR3 loop reads CASSPGRGIETQYF. The CDR3 region has the DNA TGCGCCAGCAGCCCCGGGCGGGGGATAGAGACCCAGTACTTC.

This clonotype was observed at least ten times. V gene TRBV4-1 combines with J gene TRBJ2-7, with TRBD2 matching 8 bases. V lost 2 bases, J lost 2 bases, and 2 bases stayed unmatched. The CDR3 runs to 14 residues. The germline CDR1 and CDR2 sequences are MGHRA and YSYEKL. CDR3: CASSQRTSPYEQYF. DNA for the CDR3: TGCGCCAGCAGCCAAAGGACTAGCCCCTACGAGCAGTACTTC.